The 27 T cell receptor beta chains listed next were all sequenced from one sample in a study of blood T cell repertoires in COVID-19. Here immunoSEQ multiplex PCR was the method, and the copy in TCRdb shows in-frame clones only, minus some. The sample holds about 160,000 clones, 87% seen once. The material sequenced was peripheral blood. The receptor source for this set is a woman aged 65 to 85 with COVID-19, enrolled during active disease.

The chain couples TRBV30 to TRBJ1-4; the match to TRBD1 covers 8 bases. Germline CDR1 reads GTSNPN; CDR2 reads SVGIG (reference sequence). Germline trimming cut 2 bases from V and 2 bases from J; bases unmatched to any gene: 1. CDR3 length: 14 amino acids. The chain's CDR3 is CAWSRQGTNEKLFF. CDR3 bases: TGTGCCTGGAGTCGACAGGGGACTAATGAAAAACTGTTTTTT.

The chain carries TRBV30 and TRBJ1-2, with D unresolved. The CDR3 is 13 amino acids. Trimming shortened V by 0 bases and J by 4 bases, and 9 bases separated the two germline ends. Per the germline V gene, CDR1 is GTSNPN and CDR2 is SVGIG (reference sequence). Here the CDR3 DNA reads TGTGCCTGGAGTGTAGAGGCGGGCTATGGCTACACCTTC. Its protein is CAWSVEAGYGYTF.

The chain is built from TRBV7-9 and TRBJ2-1, with 11 bases matching TRBD1. Per the germline V gene, CDR1 is SEHNR and CDR2 is FQNEAQ (reference sequence). With 4 bases clipped from V and 6 bases from J, the junction kept 11 bases outside the gene matches. The CDR3 extends over 17 amino acids. CDR3 DNA: TGTGCCAGCAGCTCCCTGGGGACGGGACAGGGGGGCAATGAGCAGTTCTTC. Its protein is CASSSLGTGQGGNEQFF.

The genes are TRBV27 and TRBJ1-2; D unresolved. Trimming cost V 4 bases and J 8 bases, with 17 bases left between them. CDR1 MNHEY and CDR2 SMNVEV come from the germline V gene (reference sequence). The CDR3 is 14 amino acids. The CDR3 nucleotides are TGTGCCAGCAGTTACTCGGCCCCCCTCGGGGGCTACACCTTC. This codes for CASSYSAPLGGYTF.

The chain combines TRBV7-9 with TRBJ1-3; TRBD1 might be the D (5 bases). The germline CDR1 and CDR2 sequences are SEHNR and FQNEAQ (reference sequence). V was trimmed by 8 bases and J by 1 base, leaving 9 bases between them. The CDR3 totals 13 residues. As DNA, the CDR3 is TGTGCCAGCGGGCCAGGGTCTGGAAACACCATATATTTT. Protein sequence: CASGPGSGNTIYF.

CDR3 coding DNA: TGTGCCAGCAGCCGGACACACCGTGAAGCTTTCTTT. This encodes CASSRTHREAFF. The chain is built from TRBV7-9 and TRBJ1-1; the D gene is possibly TRBD1 (5 bases). This CDR3 has 12 residues. Germline V gene lookup returns CDR1 SEHNR and CDR2 FQNEAQ (reference sequence). With 5 bases removed from V and 7 bases from J, the gap between germline ends came to 11 bases.

In its sample, this clone was seen a few times. V and J are TRBV7-9 and TRBJ1-6; 7 nucleotides align to TRBD1. There are 16 residues in the CDR3. V lost 2 bases and J lost 13; bases outside the gene matches: 14. Germline V lookup: CDR1 SEHNR, CDR2 FQNEAQ (reference sequence). The CDR3 sequence: CASSLSIRTGFGPLHF. The CDR3 DNA is TGTGCCAGCAGCTTATCTATTCGGACAGGATTTGGGCCCCTCCACTTT.

The rearrangement joins TRBV7-2 to TRBJ1-3, with D perhaps TRBD1 (5 bases). The ends were cut back, 3 bases at V and 0 bases at J, with 18 bases in the middle. This CDR3 is 18 amino acids long. Looked up from germline, CDR1 is SGHTA and CDR2 is FQGNSA. Here the CDR3 DNA reads TGTGCCAGCAGCTTCCAGGGCGCAATCCGGAGCTCTGGAAACACCATATATTTT. It translates to CASSFQGAIRSSGNTIYF.

The chain couples TRBV28 to TRBJ1-2, with 7 bases lining up with TRBD1. The CDR3 sequence is 16 residues long. The germline CDR1 and CDR2 sequences are MDHEN and SYDVKM. V was clipped by 8 bases and J by 8 bases; unmatched bases: 20. CDR3 sequence (DNA): TGTGCCAGCTATCCAAGTTGGGGGACAGCTACGCGGGGCTACACCTTC. Translation: CASYPSWGTATRGYTF.

In its sample, this clone was seen a few times. The same CDR3 arises from other DNA sequences in this sample as well. The chain links TRBV7-8 to TRBJ1-5; D uncertain. V was trimmed by 1 base and J by 7 bases, leaving 8 bases between them. CDR1 and CDR2 (germline): SGHVS, FQNEAQ. The CDR3 has 13 residues. CDR3 protein: CASSLVGSQPQHF. CDR3 bases: TGTGCCAGCAGCTTAGTAGGGAGCCAGCCCCAGCATTTT.

This clone was recorded once. This chain uses TRBV28 with TRBJ1-1; TRBD1 might be the D (6 bases). In germline, CDR1 is MDHEN, CDR2 SYDVKM. The V end was cut by 5 bases, the J end by 0 bases, with 13 bases between. The CDR3 runs 15 residues. The CDR3 reads CASSPPGGMNTEAFF. CDR3 DNA sequence: TGTGCCAGCAGTCCCCCGGGGGGCATGAACACTGAAGCTTTCTTT.

The chain combines TRBV30 with TRBJ2-2; 9 bases are a match to TRBD2. Trimming removed 2 bases from V and 1 base from J; junction bases left unmatched: 5. This CDR3 has 16 amino acids. Germline loops: CDR1 GTSNPN, CDR2 SVGIG (reference sequence). CDR3 nucleotide sequence: TGTGCCTGGAGTATCCTAGCGGGGTTGAACACCGGGGAGCTGTTTTTT. Translation: CAWSILAGLNTGELFF.

The CDR3 sequence is CASTTGSGNTIYF. The DNA of the CDR3 is TGTGCCAGCACTACAGGATCAGGAAACACCATATATTTT. The chain uses TRBV12-3 or TRBV12-4 and TRBJ1-3; perhaps TRBD1 as D (5 bases). The CDR3 totals 13 residues. The V and J ends lost 7 bases and 4 bases respectively, with 11 bases between them.

There are a few counts of this clone. The chain recombines TRBV19 with TRBJ2-3, with 8 nucleotides matching TRBD2. J lost 4 bases, V lost 10 bases, and 10 bases had no gene match. The CDR3 runs 14 residues. In germline, CDR1 is LNHDA, CDR2 SQIVND (reference sequence). The CDR3 DNA follows: TGTGCCACCCAGCCAGCGGGGGCATCAGATACGCAGTATTTT. This sequence encodes CATQPAGASDTQYF.

The chain couples TRBV7-6 to TRBJ1-2, with TRBD1 matching 8 bases. The CDR3 is made up of 15 amino acids. CDR1 is SGHVS, CDR2 FNYEAQ, per germline. J lost 6 bases, V lost 6 bases, and 12 bases had no gene match. CDR3 sequence reads: CASSRAVGQEDGYTF. The DNA of the CDR3 is TGTGCCAGCAGTCGAGCCGTGGGACAGGAGGATGGCTACACCTTC.

This chain links TRBV7-9 with TRBJ2-2; 7 bases line up with TRBD1. Losses at the gene ends were 8 bases for V and 3 bases for J; bases not matched to a gene: 12. The CDR3 is 16 amino acids. The V gene's germline CDR1 is SEHNR and CDR2 FQNEAQ (reference sequence). The chain's CDR3 is CASSRGPSTYTGELFF. CDR3 sequence (DNA): TGTGCCAGCTCGAGGGGGCCCTCCACTTACACCGGGGAGCTGTTTTTT.

This sequence joins TRBV19 and TRBJ2-2; 9 bases match TRBD2. CDR3 length equals 15 residues. Trimming took 4 bases from V and 5 from J; bases not matched to a gene: 5. The germline CDR1 and CDR2 sequences are LNHDA and SQIVND (reference sequence). The CDR3 nucleotides are TGTGCCAGTAGTACGGGGACTAGCCCTACCGGGGAGCTGTTTTTT. Translated, it gives CASSTGTSPTGELFF.

This sequence joins TRBV28 and TRBJ1-1; perhaps TRBD1 as D (6 bases). The CDR3 covers 13 residues. Germline CDR1 reads MDHEN; CDR2 reads SYDVKM. V lost 6 bases and J lost 7, with 15 bases in between. The CDR3 spells CASSTQGPYEAFF. Written as DNA, the CDR3 is TGTGCCAGCAGCACACAGGGTCCGTATGAAGCTTTCTTT.

The chain recombines TRBV5-1 with TRBJ2-1; a possible D gene is TRBD2 (7 bases). V lost 3 bases, J lost 5 bases, and 12 bases lay in between. CDR1 SGHRS and CDR2 YFSETQ come from the germline V gene. The CDR3 runs to 14 residues. CDR3 nucleotide sequence: TGCGCCAGCAGCTGGGGGGGCAGAAACAATGAGCAGTTCTTC. Translated: CASSWGGRNNEQFF.

The rearrangement uses TRBV3-1 (or the pseudogene TRBV3-2) and TRBJ1-6; no definite D call. Trimming left V 4 bases short and J 8 bases short, with 12 bases between. This CDR3 is 14 amino acids long. Germline assignment: CDR1 LGHDT and CDR2 YNNKEL (reference sequence). Here the CDR3 DNA reads TGTGCCAGCAGCCCCCAAGAGATCCATTCACCCCTCCACTTT. Residues: CASSPQEIHSPLHF.

The chain is built from TRBV6-2 or TRBV6-3 and TRBJ2-5, with 12 bases matching TRBD2. This CDR3 region has 16 residues. J lost 3 bases, V lost 5 bases, and 7 bases had no gene match. CDR1 is MNHEY and CDR2 is SVGEGT in the germline V gene. The CDR3 loop is CASSLSSGGGKETQYF. The CDR3 region has the DNA TGTGCCAGCAGTCTATCTAGCGGGGGGGGGAAAGAGACCCAGTACTTC.

The genes are TRBV28 and TRBJ1-4, with 8 bases aligning to TRBD1. Germline CDR1 and CDR2: MDHEN and SYDVKM. This CDR3 contains 15 residues. Trimming at V came to 4 bases and at J to 8 bases, leaving 9 bases not matched to a gene. CDR3 nucleotides: TGTGCCAGCAGTTCCCGACAGGGGTTAAGCGAAAAACTGTTTTTT. Translated: CASSSRQGLSEKLFF.

The V call is TRBV7-9, the J call TRBJ2-2; 10 nucleotides line up with TRBD1. This CDR3 is built from 17 residues. Germline trimming cut 4 bases from V and 0 bases from J; bases unmatched to any gene: 5. The germline CDR1 and CDR2 sequences are SEHNR and FQNEAQ (reference sequence). The CDR3 region is CASSYRDRGANTGELFF. CDR3 in DNA: TGTGCCAGCAGCTACCGGGACAGGGGCGCGAACACCGGGGAGCTGTTTTTT.

The DNA of the CDR3 is TGTGCCAGCTCACCCAGGGTCCGGGACTATGGCTACACCTTC. This encodes CASSPRVRDYGYTF. The V and J genes are TRBV18 and TRBJ1-2, with a weak D call TRBD1 (5 bases). Trimming cost V 3 bases and J 3 bases, with 11 bases left between them. CDR3 length equals 14 residues. Germline CDR1 reads KGHSH; CDR2 reads LQKENI. The full variable domain, its missing parts supplied by reference TRBV18 and TRBJ1-2, is NAGVMQNPRHLVRRRGQEARLRCSPMKGHSHVYWYRQLPEEGLKFMVYLQKENIIDESGMPKERFSAEFPKEGPSILRIQQVVRGDSAAYFCASSPRVRDYGYTFGSGTRLTVV.

V is TRBV5-5 and J is TRBJ2-3, with 7 positions matching TRBD1. Germline loops: CDR1 SGHKS, CDR2 YYEKEE (reference sequence). After removal of 4 bases from V and 0 bases from J, the junction contained 5 bases not matched to a gene. The CDR3 sequence is 15 residues long. Here the CDR3 reads CASSEGTASTDTQYF. CDR3 nucleotide sequence: TGTGCCAGCAGCGAGGGGACAGCTAGCACAGATACGCAGTATTTT.

V and J are TRBV12-3 or TRBV12-4 and TRBJ2-3, with 7 bases identical to TRBD2. The ends lost 7 bases at V and 4 bases at J; junction bases unmatched: 5. The CDR3 extends over 13 amino acids. The CDR3 DNA reads as TGTGCCAGCACCGTAGCGGGTGCAGATACGCAGTATTTT. Translation: CASTVAGADTQYF.

V and J are TRBV6-1 and TRBJ2-4; 11 positions agree with TRBD2. The CDR3 totals 16 residues. In germline, CDR1 is MNHNS, CDR2 SASEGT. With V trimmed by 1 base and J by 6 bases, 5 bases remained unmatched. CDR3 coding DNA: TGTGCCAGCAGTGAAGGTCTACTAGCGGGGGTAAACATTCAGTACTTC. It codes for CASSEGLLAGVNIQYF.